This T cell receptor beta chain was sequenced in a study of blood T cell repertoires in COVID-19 (dated by TCRdb to 2018 to 2020). Notes on the research overall: Samples covering the acute and convalescent phases of COVID-19 were provided by collaborators in the United States, Italy and Spain. The prospective study material was composed of cDNA or gDNA derived from T cells, B-cell-depleted T cells, or PBMCs. Nearly every sample came with metadata listing a de-identified subject ID, COVID-19 status, age in years and sex. The repertoires were released in a freely available public database meant as a resource for research on the immune response to SARS-CoV-2. Where HLA class I and class II types were available, the types were taken from metadata supplied by the sample provider, not from assay-based typing. Subjects who had been exposed to COVID-19, were actively infected with it, or had recovered from it provided the deeply sampled blood TCRbeta repertoires that made up the dataset. Samples were obtained from the ongoing ImmuneRACE study (first 160 participants) and from roughly 1,300 subjects provided by 6 global collaborators. Study-level results and caveats: The amount of clinical and demographic metadata varied by source and participant and was provided uncurated.

The junction shows trimming of 4 bases on V and 8 bases on J, plus 9 bases between the germline ends. From its cysteine to its phenylalanine, the CDR3 spans 13 amino acids. Only the CDR3 DNA is retained, 39 bases long and in frame from the first base. Another Seattle source contributed samples from volunteer blood donors who had recovered from COVID-19. Whole blood was collected in K2EDTA tubes by collaborating institutions according to the institutions' own protocols. For TCRbeta analysis, collaborators shipped samples in one of three forms: frozen whole blood, isolated PBMCs, or DNA extracted from either of those sample types. TCRbeta CDR3 regions were amplified from genomic DNA by means of the immunoSEQ Assay, a bias-controlled multiplex PCR. The paper's processing steps were these. Within the assay, amplification of reference gene primers was used to estimate how many nucleated cells each sample contained. To quantify the absolute abundance of each unique TCRbeta CDR3 rearrangement, sequence reads were collapsed and filtered. For each sample, productive Simpson clonality was calculated as the square root of Simpson's diversity index across productive rearrangements. TCRdb obtained this table from immuneACCESS and retained in-frame rearrangements with V and J assigned. These tables miss some clones; where compared with another copy, unresolved V genes account for less than half of the shortfall, and the remainder is unexplained. V, J and clone size are taken as reported in that table, and D and trimming were inferred from the DNA itself. For this sample the table gives about 320,000 clones, of which roughly nine tenths were detected only once. The ten largest make up 5% to 7% of the sample.

Notes on this clone: Its target antigen remains unknown. No base quality information exists; no much larger clone differs at one position.

Sequencing was carried out using peripheral blood. This clonotype was obtained from a young man who had recovered from COVID-19. The V gene is TRBV12-3 or TRBV12-4 and the J gene is TRBJ1-6, with TRBD1 as a weak D call on 5 bases. The nucleotides are TGTGCCAGCAGTTCCTGGGGGGATTCACCCCTCCACTTT. Its product reads: CASSSWGDSPLHF.